This TCR beta chain originates from a study of cytomegalovirus exposure and HLA in healthy donors. Study-level findings and limits: Indistinguishable V segments such as TRBV6-2 and TRBV6-3 were excluded. The likely origin of a cluster of highly shared sequence variants was a sequencing artifact. In a later analysis, V- and J-gene trimming of beta chains associated with a DCLRE1C missense variant, replicated independently.

Germline lookup yields CDR1 SGHRS and CDR2 YFSETQ. The ends were cut back, 5 bases at V and 3 bases at J, with 15 bases in the middle. The CDR3 extends over 14 amino acids. PCR used 60 Vbeta primers and 13 Jbeta primers. Libraries were prepared by immunoSEQ multiplex PCR; TCRdb keeps only in-frame clonotypes and omits some of them. Its table lists 160,000 or so clones. Note on this clone: Its specificity is not known.

This TCR came from a man aged 30 to 45 in good health and CMV-seronegative. This chain uses TRBV5-1 with TRBJ2-7, with D unresolved. The sample consisted of PBMCs. The CDR3, as DNA: TGCGCCAGCAGTATCTACCCCGAGAACTACGAGCAGTACTTC. Amino acid sequence: CASSIYPENYEQYF. Looking up the rest from reference TRBV5-1 and TRBJ2-7 gives the full variable domain: KAGVTQTPRYLIKTRGQQVTLSCSPISGHRSVSWYQQTPGQGLQFLFEYFSETQRNKGNFPGRFSGRQFSNSRSEMNVSTLELGDSALYLCASSIYPENYEQYFGPGTRLTVT.